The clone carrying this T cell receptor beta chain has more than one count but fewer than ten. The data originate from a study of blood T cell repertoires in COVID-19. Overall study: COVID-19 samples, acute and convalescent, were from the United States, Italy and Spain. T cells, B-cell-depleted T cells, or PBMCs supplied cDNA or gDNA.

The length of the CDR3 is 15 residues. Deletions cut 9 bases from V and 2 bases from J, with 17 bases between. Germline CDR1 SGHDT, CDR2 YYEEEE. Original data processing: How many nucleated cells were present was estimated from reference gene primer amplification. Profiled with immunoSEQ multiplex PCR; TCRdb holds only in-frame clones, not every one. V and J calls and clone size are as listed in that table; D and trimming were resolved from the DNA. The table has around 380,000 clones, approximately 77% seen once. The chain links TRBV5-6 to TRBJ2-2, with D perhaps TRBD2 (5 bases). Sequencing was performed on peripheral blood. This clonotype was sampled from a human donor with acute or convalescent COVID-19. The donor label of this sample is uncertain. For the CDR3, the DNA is TGTGCCACCTCGCTTCGGAGGAGAAACACCGGGGAGCTGTTTTTT. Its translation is CATSLRRRNTGELFF.